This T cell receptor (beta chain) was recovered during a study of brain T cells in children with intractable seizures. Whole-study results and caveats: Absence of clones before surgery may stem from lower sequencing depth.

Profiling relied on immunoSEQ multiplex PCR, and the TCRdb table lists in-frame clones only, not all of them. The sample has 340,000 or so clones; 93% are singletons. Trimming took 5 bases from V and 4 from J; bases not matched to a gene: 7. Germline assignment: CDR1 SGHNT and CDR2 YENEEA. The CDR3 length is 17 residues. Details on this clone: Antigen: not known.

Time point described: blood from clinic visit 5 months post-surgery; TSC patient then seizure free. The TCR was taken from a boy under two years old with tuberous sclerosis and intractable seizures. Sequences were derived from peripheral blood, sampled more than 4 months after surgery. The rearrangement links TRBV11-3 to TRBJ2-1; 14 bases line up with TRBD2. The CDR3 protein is CASSPRLAGGMYNEQFF. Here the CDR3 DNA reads TGTGCCAGCAGCCCTAGACTAGCGGGAGGGATGTACAATGAGCAGTTCTTC. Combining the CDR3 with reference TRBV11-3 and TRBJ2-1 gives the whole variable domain EAGVVQSPRYKIIEKKQPVAFWCNPISGHNTLYWYLQNLGQGPELLIRYENEEAVDDSQLPKDRFSAERLKGVDSTLKIQPAELGDSAVYLCASSPRLAGGMYNEQFFGPGTRLTVL.